This TCR beta chain was captured in a study of tumor and adjacent non-tumor tissue in lung cancer. Notes on the study in general: Tumor TCR diversity, when higher, was linked to shorter survival. TCR diversity was significantly greater in tumor than normal lung tissue. Tumor repertoires had a smaller top 100 clone share than normal lung.

Points on this clonotype: The antigen remains unidentified. This CDR3 is missing its conserved last phenylalanine or tryptophan, likely due to a read error. The DNA is left out, because the CDR3 cannot be placed on it with certainty; the CDR3 is given as TCRdb lists it.

The library came from three nested PCR rounds adapted from ARM-PCR protocols. Each CDR3 protein is one row after TCRdb ran MiXCR on the multiplex PCR reads. Of about 110,000 distinct CDR3 sequences listed, 75% are singletons. No cell sorting was done before RNA was extracted from the tissue. The CDR3 is 12 amino acids in total, end residues counted. The germline CDR1 and CDR2 sequences are MNHEY and SVGEGT. The clonotype comes from a woman aged 55-69 years with non-small cell lung cancer. Sequencing was carried out using lung tumor tissue. The chain links TRBV6-2 or TRBV6-3 to TRBJ2-3; TRBD2, as called in the table, went unchecked against the DNA. Here the CDR3 reads CASSLAPDTHYL.